The 30 T cell receptor beta chains below all came from one sample that was sequenced in a study of T cells after yellow fever vaccination. In TCRdb, the 5' RACE reads were re-called with MiXCR into one record per CDR3 protein. Of some 320,000 distinct CDR3 sequences listed, approximately 4% are singletons. This material consisted of PBMCs, taken 5 days after the yellow fever booster vaccination. The receptors were sampled from a man between 18 and 29 years old who received the YFV17D yellow fever vaccine.

The table lists this clonotype with many counts. J is TRBJ1-2 and V is TRBV29-1; possibly TRBD1 for D (5 bases). Germline V gene sequence: CDR1 SQVTM, CDR2 ANQGSEA. The CDR3 is made up of 11 amino acids. V was clipped by 7 bases and J by 2 bases, with 8 bases between them. CDR3 nucleotide sequence: TGCAGCGCGACAGAGAACTATGGCTACACCTTC. Translating gives CSATENYGYTF.

This clonotype has just a few counts. This chain uses TRBV6-1 with TRBJ2-5; tentatively, D is TRBD1 (6 bases). The CDR3 is made up of 14 amino acids. V was clipped by 11 bases and J by 4 bases, with 20 bases between them. Per the germline V gene, CDR1 is MNHNS and CDR2 is SASEGT. The CDR3 loop is CASRKGGGIETQYF. CDR3 in DNA: TGTGCCTCCCGAAAAGGGGGTGGCATAGAGACCCAGTACTTC.

This clonotype was seen ten or more times. As DNA, the CDR3 is TGTGCCAGCAGCTTATTCGGGGGGGGTAATAATTCACCCCTCCACTTT. The encoded protein is CASSLFGGGNNSPLHF. V and J are TRBV7-3 and TRBJ1-6, with D perhaps TRBD1 (5 bases). Germline V CDR1 and CDR2: SGHTA, FQGTGA. V lost 2 bases and J 5 bases, leaving 13 bases between the germline ends. The CDR3 has 16 residues.

This clonotype occurred many times. The V gene is TRBV20-1, the J gene TRBJ1-5; tentatively, D is TRBD1 (6 bases). The germline CDR1 and CDR2 sequences are DFQATT and SNEGSKA (reference sequence). The CDR3 extends over 14 amino acids. V dropped 0 bases and J dropped 5 bases, with 11 bases sitting between them. CDR3 loop: CSAREFRGDQPQHF. As DNA, the CDR3 is TGCAGTGCTAGAGAGTTCAGGGGAGATCAGCCCCAGCATTTT.

Concerning this clonotype itself: A much larger clone differs by one base, so this may be a read error. The rearrangement links TRBV6-5 to TRBJ2-2; a possible D gene is TRBD2 (5 bases). The germline gives CDR1 MNHEY, CDR2 SVGAGI. The CDR3 is 16 residues long. CDR3 nucleotides: TGTGCCAGCAGTTACTCTCCGAGGGTTATTACCGGGGAGCTGATTTTT. It translates to CASSYSPRVITGELIF.

Many counts were recorded for this clonotype. The genes are TRBV7-2 and TRBJ2-7; 10 nucleotides align to TRBD1. The CDR3 contains 16 residues. CDR1 is SGHTA, CDR2 FQGNSA, per germline. The ends lost 4 bases at V and 2 bases at J; junction bases unmatched: 8. CDR3 sequence reads: CASSSGTGATAYEQYF. CDR3 nucleotides: TGTGCCAGCAGCTCCGGGACAGGGGCCACCGCCTACGAGCAGTACTTC.

This clonotype was recorded at least ten times. The J gene is TRBJ1-6, the V gene TRBV14; weak D call: TRBD1 (6 bases). This CDR3 is 18 amino acids long. CDR1 and CDR2 from the germline V gene are SGHDN and FVKESK. V was trimmed by 3 bases and J by 0 bases, leaving 15 bases between them. The CDR3 coding sequence is TGTGCCAGCAGCCACAGAAGACCAGGGGACTCCTATAATTCACCCCTCCACTTT. Amino acids: CASSHRRPGDSYNSPLHF.

The chain couples TRBV7-2 to TRBJ1-6; 9 bases are shared with TRBD1. With 5 bases clipped from V and 8 bases from J, the junction kept 7 bases outside the gene matches. CDR1 and CDR2 from the germline V gene are SGHTA and FQGNSA. The CDR3 has 15 residues. CDR3 DNA sequence: TGTGCCAGCAGCCAGACAGGGGGTACTCATTCACCCCTCCACTTT. Translating it yields CASSQTGGTHSPLHF.

The CDR3 region has the DNA TGTGCCAGCAGCTTAGAGGGGGGAAATAGCAATCAGCCCCAGCATTTT. It is translated as CASSLEGGNSNQPQHF. V is TRBV7-6 and J is TRBJ1-5; tentatively, D is TRBD1 (6 bases). The CDR3 is made up of 16 amino acids. Germline V gene sequence: CDR1 SGHVS, CDR2 FNYEAQ. Trimming cost V 1 base and J 0 bases, with 10 bases left between them.

This clonotype has just a few counts. The V and J genes are TRBV5-1 and TRBJ2-5; D is uncertain. CDR3 length: 14 amino acids. Germline V gene sequence: CDR1 SGHRS, CDR2 YFSETQ. V dropped 2 bases and J dropped 7 bases, with 15 bases sitting between them. For the CDR3, the DNA is TGCGCCAGCAGCTTAGGAAGAACCCGCGGGACCCAGTACTTC. As protein: CASSLGRTRGTQYF.

In its sample, this clonotype was seen a few times. The chain employs TRBV6-6 and TRBJ1-2; tentative D call: TRBD1 (5 bases). The CDR3 consists of 11 residues. Germline assignment: CDR1 MNHNY and CDR2 SVGAGI (reference sequence). Trimming shortened V by 7 bases and J by 3 bases, and 6 bases separated the two germline ends. In DNA, the CDR3 is TGTGCCAGCACCAGGGACTATGGCTACACCTTC. Its translation is CASTRDYGYTF.

The CDR3 loop is CASSAQDSRYNEQFF. Here the CDR3 DNA reads TGTGCCAGCAGCGCCCAAGATAGCCGATACAATGAGCAGTTCTTC. The V call is TRBV7-8, the J call TRBJ2-1; D gene ambiguous. Looked up from germline, CDR1 is SGHVS and CDR2 is FQNEAQ. This CDR3 comprises 15 residues. Trimming removed 5 bases from V and 4 bases from J, with 15 bases in between.

This clonotype showed up just once. This may be a read error: a much more frequent sequence differs by one nucleotide. The chain carries TRBV5-1 and TRBJ2-3; 8 nucleotides line up with TRBD2. The germline V gene encodes CDR1 SGHRS and CDR2 YFSETQ. This CDR3 comprises 15 residues. The trim removed 0 bases at V and 8 bases at J, leaving 8 bases unmatched. CDR3 in DNA: TGCGCCAGCAGCTTGGCCGGGACTAGTCTTTGTACGCAGTATTTT. Translated: CASSLAGTSLCTQYF.

This clonotype was counted ten times or more. V is TRBV5-1 and J is TRBJ2-1; D is ambiguous. Germline V gives CDR1 SGHRS, CDR2 YFSETQ. This CDR3 has 12 amino acids. The V and J ends lost 4 bases and 7 bases respectively, with 9 bases between them. In DNA, the CDR3 is TGCGCCAGCAGCACAGACCGGAATGAGCAGTTCTTC. Its translation: CASSTDRNEQFF.

V and J are TRBV20-1 and TRBJ1-2; D perhaps matches TRBD1 (5 bases). V lost 6 bases and J lost 6, with 14 bases in between. The CDR3 has 12 residues. Germline CDR1 DFQATT, CDR2 SNEGSKA (reference sequence). The CDR3 sequence is CSAWGLLNGYTF. CDR3 nucleotide sequence: TGCAGTGCCTGGGGGTTGTTAAATGGCTACACCTTC.

CDR3 nucleotides: TGTGCCAGCAGCTGGGGTGTAGGGAGCAATCAGCCCCAGCATTTT. Protein: CASSWGVGSNQPQHF. This chain links TRBV7-2 with TRBJ1-5; D call uncertain. The V and J ends lost 4 bases and 1 base respectively, with 11 bases between them. Germline V gene data show CDR1 as SGHTA and CDR2 as FQGNSA. The CDR3 sequence is 15 residues long.

The rearrangement links TRBV4-2 to TRBJ1-5; D may be TRBD1 (5 bases). CDR3 length: 19 residues. Germline V lookup: CDR1 LGHNA, CDR2 YNFKEQ. V lost 0 bases and J lost 1, with 19 bases in between. The CDR3 DNA follows: TGTGCCAGCAGCCAAGATGGCAGGGCCCCCTGGGAGAGCAATCAGCCCCAGCATTTT. Translating gives CASSQDGRAPWESNQPQHF.

This clonotype appeared many times. CDR3 sequence reads: CASSLASSYNSPLHF. CDR3 DNA: TGTGCCAGCAGTTTGGCTAGCTCCTATAATTCACCCCTCCACTTT. This chain connects TRBV12-3 or TRBV12-4 to TRBJ1-6; no clear D. This CDR3 has 15 residues. V lost 3 bases to trimming and J lost 0 bases, with 6 bases between them.

Only a few counts were recorded for this clonotype. The chain links TRBV4-3 to TRBJ2-7; TRBD1 is a possible D gene (5 bases). Trimming removed 0 bases from V and 2 bases from J, with 14 bases in between. The CDR3 covers 16 residues. Germline CDR1 reads LGHNA; CDR2 reads YSLEER. The DNA for the CDR3 is TGCGCCAGCAGCCAAGATGTTAAGGGGCCGACCTACGAGCAGTACTTC. It yields the protein CASSQDVKGPTYEQYF.

The rearrangement joins TRBV25-1 to TRBJ2-2; TRBD1 matches at 8 bases. Germline CDR1 reads MGHDK; CDR2 reads SYGVNS. The CDR3 sequence is 14 residues long. Trimming cost V 5 bases and J 6 bases; bases outside gene matches: 5. The CDR3 region has the DNA TGTGCCAGCAGTCGGACAGGGTGGGCCGGGGAGCTGTTTTTT. Its protein product is CASSRTGWAGELFF.

The CDR3 DNA is TGTGCCAGCAGTCTGACAGGGGGTAGTTCCTACGAGCAGTACGTC. Translated: CASSLTGGSSYEQYV. This chain joins TRBV6-2 or TRBV6-3 and TRBJ2-7, with 9 nucleotides matching TRBD1. V was clipped by 5 bases and J by 1 base; unmatched bases: 6. This CDR3 comprises 15 residues. Germline loops: CDR1 MNHEY, CDR2 SVGEGT.

This clonotype was seen only a few times. The V and J genes are TRBV24-1 and TRBJ2-5; TRBD2 aligns across 11 bases. CDR3 length: 14 amino acids. V lost 7 bases, J lost 3 bases, and 3 bases stayed unmatched. The V gene's germline CDR1 is KGHDR and CDR2 SFDVKD. The CDR3 DNA is TGTGCCACCAGCCCACTAGCGGGGGAAGAGACCCAGTACTTC. Its protein product is CATSPLAGEETQYF.

The table lists this clonotype with many counts. The rearrangement uses TRBV20-1 and TRBJ2-1, with 11 bases aligning to TRBD2. The V gene's germline CDR1 is DFQATT and CDR2 SNEGSKA (reference sequence). The CDR3 runs to 14 residues. After removal of 7 bases from V and 2 bases from J, the junction contained 4 bases not matched to a gene. CDR3 bases: TGCAGTGTTCTTAGCGGGGGGGCCTACAATGAGCAGTTCTTC. Its protein is CSVLSGGAYNEQFF.

This chain uses TRBV7-2 with TRBJ2-4; weak D call: TRBD2 (6 bases). Germline V gene sequence: CDR1 SGHTA, CDR2 FQGNSA. The V and J ends lost 3 bases and 7 bases respectively, with 7 bases between them. This CDR3 is built from 12 residues. The DNA of the CDR3 is TGTGCCAGCAGCTTTGGGGGGAACATTCAGTACTTC. It encodes CASSFGGNIQYF. Full variable domain (missing parts from reference TRBV7-2 and TRBJ2-4): GAGVSQSPSNKVTEKGKDVELRCDPISGHTALYWYRQSLGQGLEFLIYFQGNSAPDKSGLPSDRFSAERTGGSVSTLTIQRTQQEDSAVYLCASSFGGNIQYFGAGTRLSVL.

This clonotype showed up just a few times. The rearrangement uses TRBV7-9 and TRBJ2-7, with D perhaps matching TRBD1 (5 bases). CDR1 is SEHNR and CDR2 is FQNEAQ in the germline V gene (reference sequence). This CDR3 region has 12 residues. Trimming removed 2 bases from V and 7 bases from J, with 9 bases in between. The CDR3 DNA reads TGTGCCAGCAGCTTATTAGGGGAAGAGCAGTACTTC. It yields the protein CASSLLGEEQYF.

This clonotype has just a few counts. This sequence joins TRBV7-2 and TRBJ2-3; the D gene is possibly TRBD1 (6 bases). Trimming stripped 10 bases from V and 1 base from J, with 12 bases between. This CDR3 region has 13 residues. CDR1 and CDR2 from the germline V gene are SGHTA and FQGNSA. CDR3 in amino acids: CATDRQGTDTQYF. The CDR3 region has the DNA TGTGCCACCGATCGACAGGGCACAGATACGCAGTATTTT.

Ten or more counts support this clonotype. The chain links TRBV6-2 or TRBV6-3 to TRBJ2-5; possibly TRBD2 for D (5 bases). From germline, CDR1 is MNHEY and CDR2 SVGEGT. V gave up 2 bases and J gave up 5 bases, with 15 bases separating them. There are 15 residues in the CDR3. CDR3 amino acids: CASSYGRGLRETQYF. DNA of the CDR3: TGTGCCAGCAGTTACGGACGGGGTTTGAGGGAGACCCAGTACTTC.

The chain employs TRBV18 and TRBJ2-7, with D perhaps given as TRBD1 or TRBD2 (5 bases each). The CDR3 spans 13 residues. The germline V gene has CDR1 KGHSH and CDR2 LQKENI. Between the trimmed V and J ends, which lost 4 bases and 5 bases, there was a span of 12 bases. The CDR3 region has the DNA TGTGCCAGCTCACGGGGTGGGGGAGACGAGCAGTACGTC. This translates into CASSRGGGDEQYV.

This chain joins TRBV7-9 and TRBJ2-1; D perhaps matches TRBD1 (6 bases). Germline V CDR1 and CDR2: SEHNR, FQNEAQ (reference sequence). The CDR3 totals 14 residues. V was cut by 6 bases and J by 3 bases, with 12 bases left in between. CDR3 amino acids: CASRSTTGYNEQFF. CDR3 bases: TGTGCCAGCAGATCTACGACAGGCTACAATGAGCAGTTCTTC.

The rearrangement joins TRBV5-4 to TRBJ1-2; TRBD1 agrees at 7 bases. Germline-derived CDR1 and CDR2 are SGHNT and YYREEE (reference sequence). The CDR3 has 16 amino acids. Germline trimming cut 0 bases from V and 6 bases from J; bases unmatched to any gene: 11. CDR3 region: CASSLGSPQGYNGYTF. DNA for the CDR3: TGTGCCAGCAGCTTGGGATCTCCACAGGGGTATAATGGCTACACCTTC.